These 17 T cell receptor beta chains share one sample of origin, sequenced in a study of blood T cell repertoires in COVID-19. Data came from immunoSEQ multiplex PCR; TCRdb stores just in-frame clones and leaves some out. The sample lists around 210,000 clones, about 86% occurring once. Sequencing used peripheral blood. The source is a woman aged 70 to 79 with acute or convalescent COVID-19.

The rearrangement links TRBV5-4 to TRBJ1-1; a possible D gene is TRBD1 (5 bases). Per germline, CDR1 SGHNT and CDR2 YYREEE (reference sequence). CDR3 length: 13 amino acids. V lost 0 bases, J lost 5 bases, and 8 bases lay in between. For the CDR3, the DNA is TGTGCCAGCAGCTTGGTGTCAGGGACTGAAGCTTTCTTT. Residues: CASSLVSGTEAFF.

The V gene is TRBV18, the J gene TRBJ1-5, with 9 bases matching TRBD1. V shed 3 bases, J shed 2 bases, and the junction held 8 bases outside the gene matches. The CDR3 consists of 17 residues. From germline, CDR1 is KGHSH and CDR2 LQKENI. The CDR3 region has the DNA TGTGCCAGCTCACCCCGGGACAGGGATTTCGGCAATCAGCCCCAGCATTTT. This codes for CASSPRDRDFGNQPQHF.

This rearrangement joins TRBV29-1 to TRBJ2-5; D gene ambiguous. V shed 2 bases and J shed 4 bases, with 11 bases lying between them. The CDR3 contains 13 residues. CDR1 SQVTM and CDR2 ANQGSEA come from the germline V gene. The CDR3 reads CSVEWVSGETQYF. DNA of the CDR3: TGCAGCGTTGAATGGGTGTCGGGAGAGACCCAGTACTTC.

This chain joins TRBV13 and TRBJ1-1, with D tentatively TRBD1 (6 bases). V lost 4 bases to trimming and J lost 4 bases, with 10 bases between them. Germline V gene lookup returns CDR1 PRHDT and CDR2 FYEKMQ (reference sequence). CDR3 size: 13 residues. This CDR3 is CASSSRTVTEAFF. CDR3 bases: TGTGCCAGCAGCTCCCGGACAGTCACTGAAGCTTTCTTT.

The chain is built from TRBV7-7 and TRBJ2-2; no definite D call. Germline values: CDR1 SSHAT, CDR2 FNYEAQ (reference sequence). The CDR3 contains 14 residues. Trimming removed 7 bases at V and 4 bases at J, with 13 bases between. The CDR3 spells CASTPGSGTGELFF. The CDR3 nucleotides are TGTGCCAGCACCCCGGGTAGTGGCACCGGGGAGCTGTTTTTT.

The gene calls are TRBV28 and TRBJ1-5; perhaps TRBD1 as D (6 bases). This CDR3 is 14 amino acids long. Germline V gene sequence: CDR1 MDHEN, CDR2 SYDVKM. V shed 3 bases and J shed 7 bases, with 13 bases lying between them. CDR3 in amino acids: CASSLAGARQPQHF. The CDR3 DNA sequence: TGTGCCAGCAGTTTGGCAGGGGCTCGGCAGCCCCAGCATTTT. Looking up the rest from reference TRBV28 and TRBJ1-5 gives the full variable domain: DVKVTQSSRYLVKRTGEKVFLECVQDMDHENMFWYRQDPGLGLRLIYFSYDVKMKEKGDIPEGYSVSREKKERFSLILESASTNQTSMYLCASSLAGARQPQHFGDGTRLSIL.

Concerning this clone: The junction departs from the called germline gene at one end, perhaps through a read error. Here the CDR3 DNA reads TGTGCCAGCAGCTTAGCCTGGGGAGGAACTTTCTTT. Protein: CASSLAWGGTFF. The rearrangement links TRBV12-3 or TRBV12-4 to TRBJ1-1, with D unresolved. The CDR3 has 12 amino acids.

Written as DNA, the CDR3 is TGCGCCAGCAGTGAGTCGGGGGGAAAGGTCAATGAGCAGTTCTTC. Encoded protein: CASSESGGKVNEQFF. The rearrangement joins TRBV10-1 to TRBJ2-1; perhaps TRBD2 as D (6 bases). Trimming stripped 0 bases from V and 6 bases from J, with 12 bases between. Germline V gene sequence: CDR1 WNHNN, CDR2 SYGVQD (reference sequence). This CDR3 is built from 15 residues.

The J gene is TRBJ2-3, the V gene TRBV6-1; 10 positions agree with TRBD2. This CDR3 has 15 amino acids. The germline CDR1 and CDR2 sequences are MNHNS and SASEGT. Trimming cost V 3 bases and J 8 bases; bases outside gene matches: 8. CDR3 DNA sequence: TGTGCCAGCAGTGATTCCGGATCTAGCGGGGGTACGCAGTATTTT. It translates to CASSDSGSSGGTQYF.

The CDR3 region is CASSLAGQGLGTDTQYF. The CDR3 coding sequence is TGTGCCAGCAGCTTGGCCGGACAGGGCTTGGGCACAGATACGCAGTATTTT. J is TRBJ2-3 and V is TRBV5-6; TRBD1 matches at 8 bases. The CDR3 runs 17 residues. V was pared by 0 bases and J by 1 base, with 7 bases of the junction left unmatched. CDR1 is SGHDT and CDR2 is YYEEEE in the germline V gene.

V gene TRBV2 combines with J gene TRBJ2-2, with D uncertain. Germline V CDR1 and CDR2: SNHLY, FYNNEI. V was pared by 11 bases and J by 1 base, with 14 bases between. The CDR3 is 14 residues long. CDR3 loop: CAGRFDGNTGELFF. CDR3 DNA: TGTGCCGGGCGATTCGACGGGAACACCGGGGAGCTGTTTTTT. Together with reference TRBV2 and TRBJ2-2, the CDR3 gives the full variable domain: EPEVTQTPSHQVTQMGQEVILRCVPISNHLYFYWYRQILGQKVEFLVSFYNNEISEKSEIFDDQFSVERPDGSNFTLKIRSTKLEDSAMYFCAGRFDGNTGELFFGEGSRLTVL.

The chain has TRBV3-1 (or the pseudogene TRBV3-2) and TRBJ2-7; 7 nucleotides line up with TRBD2. With 6 bases clipped from V and 2 bases from J, the junction kept 7 bases outside the gene matches. CDR1 and CDR2 from the germline V gene are LGHDT and YNNKEL (reference sequence). The CDR3 is made up of 14 amino acids. CDR3 loop: CASRATSSTYEQYF. CDR3 nucleotides: TGTGCCAGCAGAGCGACTAGCTCGACCTACGAGCAGTACTTC.

The gene calls are TRBV9 and TRBJ1-6, with D uncertain. CDR1 and CDR2 from the germline V gene are SGDLS and YYNGEE. This CDR3 is 14 amino acids long. V was pared by 0 bases and J by 7 bases, with 8 bases between. The CDR3 DNA reads TGTGCCAGCAGCGTAGTACAGAACAATTCACCCCTCCACTTT. Translation gives CASSVVQNNSPLHF.

The V and J genes are TRBV7-9 and TRBJ1-2; a weak D match, TRBD1 (5 bases). Germline lookup yields CDR1 SEHNR and CDR2 FQNEAQ (reference sequence). The ends were cut back, 2 bases at V and 6 bases at J, with 13 bases in the middle. The CDR3 runs 14 residues. CDR3 sequence reads: CASSLQGGMNGYTF. Written as DNA, the CDR3 is TGTGCCAGCAGCTTACAGGGAGGGATGAATGGCTACACCTTC.

A word on this clone: This specimen includes other DNA sequences encoding the same CDR3. The CDR3 loop is CASSFLGNEQFF. The CDR3 DNA is TGTGCCAGCAGTTTTCTCGGCAATGAGCAGTTCTTC. This chain links TRBV12-3 or TRBV12-4 with TRBJ2-1; D is unclear. This CDR3 contains 12 residues. V dropped 3 bases and J dropped 6 bases, with 6 bases sitting between them.

This rearrangement joins TRBV3-1 (or the pseudogene TRBV3-2) to TRBJ1-2; D uncertain. This CDR3 contains 15 residues. Trimming took off 0 bases at V and 4 bases at J, with 12 bases between the two ends. Germline lookup yields CDR1 LGHDT and CDR2 YNNKEL (reference sequence). Here the CDR3 reads CASSQDWPRLYGYTF. Written as DNA, the CDR3 is TGTGCCAGCAGCCAAGATTGGCCACGTCTCTATGGCTACACCTTC.

This clone was found a few times. The J gene is TRBJ1-1, the V gene TRBV10-1; 12 nucleotides line up with TRBD1. With V trimmed by 7 bases and J by 11 bases, 11 bases remained unmatched. The CDR3 is 14 amino acids. Per germline, CDR1 WNHNN and CDR2 SYGVQD (reference sequence). This CDR3 is CASKTSGTGGRAFF. The CDR3 DNA reads TGCGCCAGCAAAACGTCCGGGACAGGGGGCCGGGCTTTCTTT.